A selection of T cell receptor beta chains follows, all from one sample in a study of blood T cell repertoires in COVID-19. Measured with immunoSEQ multiplex PCR; TCRdb has only the in-frame clones, and not every one. The table has 66,000 or so clones, over 75% seen once. The sample comprised peripheral blood. These receptors were taken from a human donor in a cohort sampled during active COVID-19. Both conserved end residues are part of each CDR3. The D gene is left open where the match is weak. Clone size appears in some rows only: once, few, many, or a class for an expanded clone.

V gene: TRBV6-6
clone size: once
D gene: -
J gene: TRBJ2-7
CDR3 protein: CASSSVEDSYEQYF
CDR3 DNA: TGTGCCAGCAGTTCTGTAGAGGACTCCTACGAGCAGTACTTC

V gene: TRBV27
clone size: -
D gene: -
J gene: TRBJ2-7
CDR3 protein: CASSQTGEQYF
CDR3 DNA: TGTGCCAGCAGCCAGACAGGCGAGCAGTACTTC

V gene: TRBV24-1
clone size: -
D gene: -
J gene: TRBJ2-5
CDR3 protein: CATSDSGAKTQYF
CDR3 DNA: TGTGCCACCAGTGATTCTGGGGCGAAAACCCAGTACTTC

V gene: TRBV6-2/TRBV6-3
clone size: once
D gene: -
J gene: TRBJ2-2
CDR3 protein: CASSRDGAGELFF
CDR3 DNA: TGTGCCAGCAGCCGAGACGGGGCCGGGGAGCTGTTTTTT

V gene: TRBV4-1
clone size: -
D gene: TRBD2
J gene: TRBJ2-5
CDR3 protein: CASSGPGTSGGGTQYF
CDR3 DNA: TGCGCCAGCAGCGGTCCCGGGACTAGCGGGGGGGGGACCCAGTACTTC

V gene: TRBV9
clone size: -
D gene: -
J gene: TRBJ2-5
CDR3 protein: CASSPGRRSRETQYF
CDR3 DNA: TGTGCCAGCAGCCCAGGGAGGCGGTCTCGGGAGACCCAGTACTTC

V gene: TRBV7-9
clone size: few
D gene: TRBD2
J gene: TRBJ2-7
CDR3 protein: CASSSLTSGDYEQYF
CDR3 DNA: TGTGCCAGCAGCTCCCTGACTAGCGGAGACTACGAGCAGTACTTC

V gene: TRBV15
clone size: -
D gene: TRBD1
J gene: TRBJ1-2
CDR3 protein: CATSRDRVTGGYGYTF
CDR3 DNA: TGTGCCACCAGCAGAGATCGGGTGACAGGGGGCTATGGCTACACCTTC

V gene: TRBV6-2/TRBV6-3
clone size: -
D gene: TRBD1
J gene: TRBJ1-4
CDR3 protein: CASSADRANSEKLFF
CDR3 DNA: TGTGCCAGCAGTGCCGACAGGGCGAATAGTGAAAAACTGTTTTTT

V gene: TRBV6-1
clone size: -
D gene: -
J gene: TRBJ1-2
CDR3 protein: CASSETRQDDYGYTF
CDR3 DNA: TGTGCCAGCAGTGAAACTCGACAGGATGACTATGGCTACACCTTC

V gene: TRBV2
clone size: -
D gene: TRBD1
J gene: TRBJ1-4
CDR3 protein: CASGDSVEKLFF
CDR3 DNA: TGTGCCAGCGGGGACAGCGTTGAAAAACTGTTTTTT

V gene: TRBV28
clone size: once
D gene: TRBD1
J gene: TRBJ1-1
CDR3 protein: CASSPLQGYTEAFF
CDR3 DNA: TGTGCCAGCAGTCCCCTACAGGGGTACACTGAAGCTTTCTTT

V gene: TRBV9
clone size: -
D gene: -
J gene: TRBJ1-2
CDR3 protein: CASNMGGLYGYTF
CDR3 DNA: TGTGCCAGCAACATGGGGGGTCTATATGGCTACACCTTC

V gene: TRBV27
clone size: -
D gene: TRBD2
J gene: TRBJ2-1
CDR3 protein: CASRVAGGGAYEQFF
CDR3 DNA: TGTGCCAGCAGAGTAGCGGGAGGGGGTGCCTATGAGCAGTTCTTC

V gene: TRBV6-5
clone size: -
D gene: TRBD1
J gene: TRBJ1-5
CDR3 protein: CASRQGSSNQPQHF
CDR3 DNA: TGTGCCAGTAGACAGGGATCAAGCAATCAGCCCCAGCATTTT

V gene: TRBV19
clone size: -
D gene: -
J gene: TRBJ2-1
CDR3 protein: CASSIGSSYNEQFF
CDR3 DNA: TGTGCCAGTAGTATAGGCAGCTCCTACAATGAGCAGTTCTTC

V gene: TRBV6-6
clone size: once
D gene: TRBD2
J gene: TRBJ2-1
CDR3 protein: CASRTGTSDYNEQFF
CDR3 DNA: TGTGCCAGCAGAACTGGGACTAGCGACTACAATGAGCAGTTCTTC

V gene: TRBV7-3
clone size: -
D gene: TRBD1
J gene: TRBJ2-3
CDR3 protein: CASSPGGTGADTQYF
CDR3 DNA: TGTGCCAGCAGTCCCGGGGGGACAGGGGCAGATACGCAGTATTTT

V gene: TRBV20-1
clone size: once
D gene: -
J gene: TRBJ1-2
CDR3 protein: CSARQVYGYTF
CDR3 DNA: TGCAGTGCTAGACAGGTCTATGGCTACACCTTC

V gene: TRBV3-1/TRBV3-2
clone size: -
D gene: -
J gene: TRBJ1-6
CDR3 protein: CASSLGSGSSPLHF
CDR3 DNA: TGTGCCAGCAGCCTGGGGTCGGGGAGTTCACCCCTCCACTTT

V gene: TRBV19
clone size: -
D gene: TRBD1
J gene: TRBJ2-7
CDR3 protein: CASSISGTEYYEQYF
CDR3 DNA: TGTGCCAGTAGTATTTCCGGGACAGAGTACTACGAGCAGTACTTC

V gene: TRBV5-1
clone size: -
D gene: -
J gene: TRBJ1-6
CDR3 protein: CASSLSEGVGSPLHF
CDR3 DNA: TGCGCCAGCAGCTTGTCGGAGGGAGTGGGGTCACCCCTCCACTTT

V gene: TRBV28
clone size: -
D gene: TRBD2
J gene: TRBJ2-6
CDR3 protein: CASSPTGLAGGPMDTAGANVLTF
CDR3 DNA: TGTGCCAGCAGCCCTACCGGACTAGCGGGAGGGCCCATGGATACGGCAGGGGCCAACGTCCTGACTTTC

V gene: TRBV28
clone size: -
D gene: TRBD2
J gene: TRBJ2-3
CDR3 protein: CASSSGLAGGADTQYF
CDR3 DNA: TGTGCCAGCAGTTCGGGACTAGCGGGAGGCGCAGATACGCAGTATTTT

V gene: TRBV21-1
clone size: -
D gene: -
J gene: TRBJ1-2
CDR3 protein: CASSKEPPDYGYTF
CDR3 DNA: TGTGCCAGCAGCAAAGAACCGCCGGACTATGGCTACACCTTC

V gene: TRBV11-2
clone size: once
D gene: -
J gene: TRBJ2-7
CDR3 protein: CASSLGRGSEQYF
CDR3 DNA: TGTGCCAGCAGCTTAGGCAGGGGAAGCGAGCAGTACTTC

V gene: TRBV27
clone size: -
D gene: -
J gene: TRBJ1-2
CDR3 protein: CASSLRPGANYGYTF
CDR3 DNA: TGTGCCAGCAGTCTTAGGCCGGGAGCTAACTATGGCTACACCTTC

V gene: TRBV7-2
clone size: -
D gene: -
J gene: TRBJ2-1
CDR3 protein: CASSPPGQYNEQFF
CDR3 DNA: TGTGCCAGCAGCCCGCCGGGTCAATACAATGAGCAGTTCTTC

V gene: TRBV2
clone size: -
D gene: TRBD2
J gene: TRBJ2-7
CDR3 protein: CASSGTSFWAEQYF
CDR3 DNA: TGTGCCAGCAGTGGGACTAGCTTTTGGGCCGAGCAGTACTTC

V gene: TRBV7-8
clone size: -
D gene: -
J gene: TRBJ1-1
CDR3 protein: CASSTRQYLDTEAFF
CDR3 DNA: TGTGCCAGCAGCACAAGACAGTACCTGGACACTGAAGCTTTCTTT

V gene: TRBV18
clone size: -
D gene: TRBD1
J gene: TRBJ1-1
CDR3 protein: CASSGQGNTEAFF
CDR3 DNA: TGTGCCAGCTCCGGACAGGGCAACACTGAAGCTTTCTTT

V gene: TRBV19
clone size: few
D gene: -
J gene: TRBJ2-2
CDR3 protein: CASSARLNTGELFF
CDR3 DNA: TGTGCCAGTAGTGCCCGACTCAACACCGGGGAGCTGTTTTTT

V gene: TRBV6-5
clone size: -
D gene: -
J gene: TRBJ2-1
CDR3 protein: CASKTPGYNEQFF
CDR3 DNA: TGTGCCAGCAAGACCCCGGGCTACAATGAGCAGTTCTTC

V gene: TRBV4-3
clone size: -
D gene: -
J gene: TRBJ2-7
CDR3 protein: CASSQAPAGSYEQYF
CDR3 DNA: TGCGCCAGCAGCCAAGCCCCCGCGGGCTCCTACGAGCAGTACTTC

V gene: TRBV5-1
clone size: few
D gene: -
J gene: TRBJ1-2
CDR3 protein: CASSLVEGYGYTF
CDR3 DNA: TGCGCCAGCAGCTTGGTGGAGGGCTATGGCTACACCTTC

V gene: TRBV19
clone size: once
D gene: TRBD1
J gene: TRBJ2-2
CDR3 protein: CASSILGQGGVGELFF
CDR3 DNA: TGTGCCAGTAGTATCCTGGGACAGGGGGGGGTCGGGGAGCTGTTTTTT

V gene: TRBV6-5
clone size: -
D gene: TRBD1
J gene: TRBJ1-5
CDR3 protein: CASIGTVGAQPQHF
CDR3 DNA: TGTGCCAGCATCGGGACAGTAGGGGCTCAGCCCCAGCATTTT

V gene: TRBV6-5
clone size: -
D gene: -
J gene: TRBJ2-7
CDR3 protein: CASMWTVNEQYF
CDR3 DNA: TGTGCCAGCATGTGGACAGTAAACGAGCAGTACTTC

V gene: TRBV7-3
clone size: -
D gene: TRBD2
J gene: TRBJ2-7
CDR3 protein: CASSRGGMDEQYF
CDR3 DNA: TGTGCCAGCAGCCGGGGGGGTATGGACGAGCAGTACTTC

V gene: TRBV9
clone size: medium-sized
D gene: TRBD1
J gene: TRBJ1-2
CDR3 protein: CASSAQGGAELGGYTF
CDR3 DNA: TGTGCCAGCAGCGCTCAGGGGGGAGCTGAGCTAGGCGGCTACACCTTC

V gene: TRBV27
clone size: -
D gene: TRBD2
J gene: TRBJ2-7
CDR3 protein: CASRQAGGSYEQYF
CDR3 DNA: TGTGCCAGCAGGCAGGCGGGAGGGTCCTACGAGCAGTACTTC

V gene: TRBV5-1
clone size: -
D gene: TRBD1
J gene: TRBJ2-7
CDR3 protein: CASSLSIIDRGPTYEQYF
CDR3 DNA: TGCGCCAGCAGCTTGTCGATCATCGACAGGGGACCCACCTACGAGCAGTACTTC

V gene: TRBV28
clone size: -
D gene: -
J gene: TRBJ2-1
CDR3 protein: CASSPQGFWEQFF
CDR3 DNA: TGTGCCAGCAGTCCACAGGGATTCTGGGAGCAGTTCTTC

V gene: TRBV2
clone size: few
D gene: -
J gene: TRBJ2-2
CDR3 protein: CASSRQTSNTGELFF
CDR3 DNA: TGTGCCAGCAGCCGACAGACCTCGAACACCGGGGAGCTGTTTTTT

V gene: TRBV4-2
clone size: few
D gene: TRBD2
J gene: TRBJ2-1
CDR3 protein: CASSQGPLGLAPGNEQFF
CDR3 DNA: TGTGCCAGCAGCCAGGGGCCCTTGGGACTAGCTCCGGGGAATGAGCAGTTCTTC

V gene: TRBV5-1
clone size: -
D gene: TRBD2
J gene: TRBJ2-7
CDR3 protein: CASSTTSRSYEQYF
CDR3 DNA: TGCGCCAGCAGCACGACTAGCCGTTCCTACGAGCAGTACTTC

V gene: TRBV9
clone size: -
D gene: TRBD2
J gene: TRBJ2-5
CDR3 protein: CASSSRPGGQTQGETQYF
CDR3 DNA: TGTGCCAGCAGCTCACGGCCGGGAGGACAAACACAAGGCGAGACCCAGTACTTC

V gene: TRBV7-3
clone size: few
D gene: -
J gene: TRBJ1-6
CDR3 protein: CASSLRGLNSPLHF
CDR3 DNA: TGTGCCAGCAGCTTAAGGGGGCTTAATTCACCCCTCCACTTT

V gene: TRBV6-5
clone size: -
D gene: -
J gene: TRBJ1-1
CDR3 protein: CASSYWAGNTEAFF
CDR3 DNA: TGTGCCAGCAGTTACTGGGCAGGGAACACTGAAGCTTTCTTT

V gene: TRBV5-1
clone size: once
D gene: -
J gene: TRBJ2-2
CDR3 protein: CASSLAGTNTGELFF
CDR3 DNA: TGCGCCAGCAGCTTAGCAGGGACGAACACCGGGGAGCTGTTTTTT

V gene: TRBV2
clone size: few
D gene: TRBD1
J gene: TRBJ1-4
CDR3 protein: CASTNPGGLNEKLFF
CDR3 DNA: TGTGCCAGCACTAACCCAGGGGGACTTAATGAAAAACTGTTTTTT

V gene: TRBV6-4
clone size: -
D gene: -
J gene: TRBJ2-6
CDR3 protein: CASSDVEHSGANVLTF
CDR3 DNA: TGTGCCAGCAGTGACGTCGAGCACTCTGGGGCCAACGTCCTGACTTTC

V gene: TRBV6-2/TRBV6-3
clone size: -
D gene: TRBD2
J gene: TRBJ2-2
CDR3 protein: CASSYSAGTSGRANGELFF
CDR3 DNA: TGTGCCAGCAGTTACTCGGCAGGGACTAGCGGGAGGGCCAACGGGGAGCTGTTTTTT